This section outlines one TCR beta chain sequence together with its context. This sample was taken from a study of blood T cell repertoires in COVID-19. Study at large: Italy, Spain and the United States were the sources of the convalescent and acute COVID-19 samples. The cDNA or gDNA used as material had been derived from T cells, B-cell-depleted T cells, or PBMCs.

V trimming: 2 bases; J trimming: 8 bases; junction bases outside the gene matches: 5. The CDR3 has 13 residues. The germline V gene has CDR1 MNHEY and CDR2 SMNVEV (reference sequence). Source study methods: Amplification of reference gene primers provided the estimated nucleated cell counts. The table came from immunoSEQ multiplex PCR; TCRdb's copy has only in-frame clones and leaves some out. V, J and clone size reflect that table, while D and trimming were determined from the DNA. The sample contains tens of thousands of clones, about 80% of which appear only once. This clonotype originated in a man older than 75 with acute or convalescent COVID-19. The specimen sequenced was peripheral blood. This rearrangement joins TRBV27 to TRBJ1-1, with TRBD1 identical over 7 bases. CDR3 nucleotide sequence: TGTGCCAGCAGTTTAAGACAGGGCCCCGAAGCTTTCTTT. Its protein product is CASSLRQGPEAFF.